A single sample gave rise to the 21 T cell receptor beta chains below, sequenced in a study of T-cell memory formation after mild COVID-19. TCRdb reanalysed the 5' RACE reads using MiXCR and keeps one entry per CDR3 protein. Of under 250,000 distinct CDR3 sequences in the sample, about 10% were seen once. Sequencing was carried out using PBMCs or a T cell subset sorted from them (not recorded which). These receptors were collected from a man aged 18-30 years who had mild COVID-19 (a few samples of this study predate the infection). Cell type and time point are not known.

V gene TRBV11-3 combines with J gene TRBJ2-1; TRBD2 matches at 9 bases. Germline V gives CDR1 SGHNT, CDR2 YENEEA. This CDR3 contains 14 residues. The V segment lost 4 bases and the J segment 4 bases; nucleotides outside the gene matches: 2. This CDR3 reads CASSSSGKYNEQFF. CDR3 bases: TGTGCCAGCAGCTCTAGCGGGAAATACAATGAGCAGTTCTTC.

The chain carries TRBV6-6 and TRBJ1-4, with D perhaps TRBD1 (6 bases). The ends were cut back, 2 bases at V and 5 bases at J, with 9 bases in the middle. The CDR3 spans 14 residues. Per the germline V gene, CDR1 is MNHNY and CDR2 is SVGAGI (reference sequence). The CDR3 DNA follows: TGTGCCAGCAGTTACGAGGACAGCAATGAAAAACTGTTTTTT. It encodes CASSYEDSNEKLFF.

J is TRBJ1-3 and V is TRBV6-2 or TRBV6-3; D remains ambiguous. CDR1 and CDR2 from the germline V gene are MNHEY and SVGEGT. This CDR3 has 15 amino acids. V lost 6 bases, J lost 4 bases, and 16 bases lay in between. CDR3 DNA: TGTGCCAGCAGCATCGTACGGGCGCGGGGAAACACCATATATTTT. This translates into CASSIVRARGNTIYF.

This chain uses TRBV5-1 with TRBJ2-3, with D uncertain. Per the germline V gene, CDR1 is SGHRS and CDR2 is YFSETQ. V lost 0 bases and J lost 0, with 8 bases in between. The CDR3 consists of 15 residues. The CDR3 DNA reads TGCGCCAGCAGCTTGGAGGGCGGTAGCACAGATACGCAGTATTTT. Protein product: CASSLEGGSTDTQYF. The variable domain in full, completed from reference TRBV5-1 and TRBJ2-3, reads KAGVTQTPRYLIKTRGQQVTLSCSPISGHRSVSWYQQTPGQGLQFLFEYFSETQRNKGNFPGRFSGRQFSNSRSEMNVSTLELGDSALYLCASSLEGGSTDTQYFGPGTRLTVL.

Only a few counts were recorded for this clonotype. The J gene is TRBJ2-5, the V gene TRBV28; D is ambiguous. Germline CDR1 is MDHEN and CDR2 is SYDVKM. Trimming left V 8 bases short and J 0 bases short, with 10 bases between. CDR3 size: 13 residues. The DNA of the CDR3 is TGTGCCAGCTTCGCGCCGTACCAAGAGACCCAGTACTTC. Amino acid sequence: CASFAPYQETQYF.

J is TRBJ2-3 and V is TRBV2; 11 bases align to TRBD2. The CDR3 sequence is 14 residues long. The germline CDR1 and CDR2 sequences are SNHLY and FYNNEI. Trimming took 4 bases from V and 10 from J; bases not matched to a gene: 7. This chain's CDR3 is CASSVTSGGGAQYF. The CDR3 bases are TGTGCCAGCAGTGTAACTAGCGGGGGTGGGGCGCAGTATTTT.

This clonotype has only a few counts. The V gene is TRBV5-1, the J gene TRBJ2-3; D perhaps matches TRBD2 (5 bases). In germline, CDR1 is SGHRS, CDR2 YFSETQ. The length of the CDR3 is 14 residues. The germline V and J ends were trimmed by 0 bases and 3 bases, with 8 bases remaining between them. The CDR3 region has the DNA TGCGCCAGCAGCTTGGGGACTGGGACAGATACGCAGTATTTT. Protein sequence: CASSLGTGTDTQYF.

In its sample, this clonotype was seen a few times. The CDR3 region is CASSQQGGKETQYF. The CDR3 nucleotides are TGTGCCAGCAGCCAACAGGGAGGGAAAGAGACCCAGTACTTC. The genes are TRBV7-3 and TRBJ2-5, with a possible D match to TRBD2 (7 bases). Trimming left V 5 bases short and J 3 bases short, with 13 bases between. CDR3 length: 14 amino acids. Per germline, CDR1 SGHTA and CDR2 FQGTGA.

This clonotype was picked up many times. The J gene is TRBJ1-2, the V gene TRBV4-3; 7 nucleotides agree with TRBD1. J lost 6 bases, V lost 0 bases, and 10 bases had no gene match. Germline CDR1 reads LGHNA; CDR2 reads YSLEER. The CDR3 extends over 16 amino acids. The CDR3 DNA follows: TGCGCCAGCAGCCAAGAGACAGGGCCATGGGTGGATGGCTACACCTTC. It specifies CASSQETGPWVDGYTF.

This clonotype has a count of ten or more. V is TRBV24-1 and J is TRBJ2-7; maybe TRBD1 (6 bases). V lost 0 bases to trimming and J lost 3 bases, with 14 bases between them. The CDR3 totals 16 residues. The germline V gene has CDR1 KGHDR and CDR2 SFDVKD. The CDR3 DNA reads as TGTGCCACCAGTGATTTGCGCCCACAGGGATACTACGAGCAGTACGTC. This translates into CATSDLRPQGYYEQYV.

The V gene is TRBV6-2 or TRBV6-3, the J gene TRBJ2-3; no firm D call. Germline V gene data show CDR1 as MNHEY and CDR2 as SVGEGT. There are 12 residues in the CDR3. V was shortened by 5 bases and J by 4 bases, with 7 bases between the two germline ends. CDR3 sequence (DNA): TGTGCCAGCAGTCTAAGTCCAGATACGCAGTATTTT. Translated, it gives CASSLSPDTQYF.

This clonotype was observed a few times. The chain uses TRBV6-5 and TRBJ1-2; D gene unclear. This CDR3 spans 13 amino acids. Germline V lookup: CDR1 MNHEY, CDR2 SVGAGI. V was shortened by 5 bases and J by 5 bases, with 12 bases between the two germline ends. The CDR3 reads CASSPEYLYGYTF. CDR3 coding DNA: TGTGCCAGCAGTCCAGAATACCTTTATGGCTACACCTTC.

This clonotype has at least ten counts. The gene calls are TRBV19 and TRBJ2-3, with 10 bases aligning to TRBD2. The CDR3 spans 15 residues. The junction had 7 bases not matched to a gene; V was cut back by 7 bases and J by 3 bases. Germline lookup yields CDR1 LNHDA and CDR2 SQIVND (reference sequence). The CDR3: CASTPLAGRTDTQYF. CDR3 bases: TGTGCCAGTACCCCACTAGCGGGGAGGACAGATACGCAGTATTTT.

The CDR3 DNA follows: TGTGCCAGTCCGCTCCCGAGATTGAACACTGAAGCTTTCTTT. It encodes CASPLPRLNTEAFF. The genes are TRBV19 and TRBJ1-1; no definite D call. Trimming cost V 8 bases and J 0 bases, with 13 bases left between them. Germline V gene data show CDR1 as LNHDA and CDR2 as SQIVND (reference sequence). The CDR3 is 14 residues long.

The chain couples TRBV3-1 to TRBJ2-3, with 13 bases that match TRBD2. Per germline, CDR1 LGHDT and CDR2 YNNKEL (reference sequence). V was clipped by 0 bases and J by 3 bases; unmatched bases: 6. This CDR3 spans 18 amino acids. CDR3 sequence reads: CASSQDLGTSGMTDTQYF. CDR3 nucleotides: TGTGCCAGCAGCCAAGATCTGGGGACTAGCGGGATGACAGATACGCAGTATTTT.

V and J are TRBV18 and TRBJ2-2; D is undetermined. The V end was cut by 1 base, the J end by 4 bases, with 10 bases between. The germline V gene has CDR1 KGHSH and CDR2 LQKENI. This CDR3 is 15 amino acids long. The CDR3 loop reads CASSPLGMGTGELFF. The CDR3, as DNA: TGTGCCAGCTCACCACTGGGCATGGGCACCGGGGAGCTGTTTTTT.

The sample holds a few counts of this clonotype. V is TRBV30 and J is TRBJ2-2; D is perhaps TRBD1 (5 bases). Trimming removed 0 bases at V and 6 bases at J, with 8 bases between. Germline-derived CDR1 and CDR2 are GTSNPN and SVGIG (reference sequence). This CDR3 spans 13 amino acids. The CDR3 region has the DNA TGTGCCTGGAGTGTACAGGCTGCCGGGGAGCTGTTTTTT. Its translation is CAWSVQAAGELFF.

This rearrangement joins TRBV29-1 to TRBJ2-5; D remains ambiguous. V dropped 5 bases and J dropped 5 bases, with 18 bases sitting between them. CDR3 length: 14 residues. The germline V gene encodes CDR1 SQVTM and CDR2 ANQGSEA. The CDR3 coding sequence is TGCAGCGTTCGGCACAGACTTAATCTGGAGACCCAGTACTTC. Its translation: CSVRHRLNLETQYF. The entire variable domain, with the rest obtained from reference TRBV29-1 and TRBJ2-5, is as follows: SAVISQKPSRDICQRGTSLTIQCQVDSQVTMMFWYRQQPGQSLTLIATANQGSEATYESGFVIDKFPISRPNLTFSTLTVSNMSPEDSSIYLCSVRHRLNLETQYFGPGTRLLVL.

This clonotype was seen ten or more times. DNA for the CDR3: TGTGCCAGCAGCTTAGTGCTAGCCCCAGGGAAGCAGTTCTTC. It translates to CASSLVLAPGKQFF. The chain recombines TRBV7-3 with TRBJ2-1; D tentatively fits TRBD1 or TRBD2 (5 bases each). Germline CDR1 SGHTA, CDR2 FQGTGA. This CDR3 has 14 amino acids. Deletions cut 2 bases from V and 11 bases from J, with 16 bases between.

This clonotype was recorded a few times. The chain joins TRBV7-9 to TRBJ2-7; 9 bases agree with TRBD1. This CDR3 comprises 14 residues. Germline CDR1 reads SEHNR; CDR2 reads FQNEAQ (reference sequence). V shed 5 bases, J shed 3 bases, and the junction held 5 bases outside the gene matches. CDR3 in amino acids: CASSRSGQGYEQYF. The DNA for the CDR3 is TGTGCCAGCAGCCGGTCGGGACAGGGCTACGAGCAGTACTTC.

V is TRBV27 and J is TRBJ2-5; 8 bases line up with TRBD2. V trimming: 6 bases; J trimming: 2 bases; junction bases outside the gene matches: 5. Germline V gene lookup returns CDR1 MNHEY and CDR2 SMNVEV (reference sequence). CDR3 length: 14 residues. CDR3 DNA sequence: TGTGCCAGCAGAGAAGCGGGGGTACAAGAGACCCAGTACTTC. Translation: CASREAGVQETQYF.